This T cell receptor beta chain came from a study of T cell changes during pregnancy in multiple sclerosis. This CDR3 is built from 14 residues. Germline V gene sequence: CDR1 GTSNPN, CDR2 SVGIG (reference sequence). Unmatched junction bases numbered 4, after V lost 1 base and J lost 6 bases. Using immunoSEQ multiplex PCR, the repertoire was profiled, and TCRdb retains in-frame clones only, with some absent. The sample has around 31,000 clones, roughly 91% seen once. Sample: CD4+ T cells from peripheral blood mononuclear cells, taken in the second trimester of pregnancy. This sequence was found in a female donor with multiple sclerosis, enrolled in a pregnancy study. The V gene is TRBV30, the J gene TRBJ2-1, with 9 bases matching TRBD2. CDR3 nucleotides: TGTGCCTGGAGTGCACTAGCGGGTATCAATGAGCAGTTCTTC. Protein product: CAWSALAGINEQFF.